The 13 T cell receptor beta chains below were found in one sample sequenced in a study of blood T cell repertoires in COVID-19. The method was immunoSEQ multiplex PCR; TCRdb's version includes in-frame clones alone and lacks a portion of them. The sample lists roughly 230,000 clones, approximately 90% occurring once. Sequenced input: peripheral blood. These receptors were taken from an older man with acute or convalescent COVID-19.

Here the CDR3 reads CASSPVDRGLYEQFF. CDR3 in DNA: TGTGCCAGCAGTCCAGTGGACAGGGGGCTTTATGAGCAGTTCTTC. The chain recombines TRBV6-1 with TRBJ2-1; 11 nucleotides match TRBD1. Trimming at V came to 5 bases and at J to 8 bases, leaving 8 bases not matched to a gene. The CDR3 contains 15 residues. Germline CDR1 reads MNHNS; CDR2 reads SASEGT.

This clone was seen a single time. The chain employs TRBV19 and TRBJ1-3; D may be TRBD1 (6 bases). The CDR3 has 12 residues. The germline V gene has CDR1 LNHDA and CDR2 SQIVND (reference sequence). CDR3 residues: CASGTPGNTIYF. The CDR3 DNA is TGTGCAAGTGGGACACCCGGAAACACCATATATTTT.

The chain joins TRBV21-1 to TRBJ2-7; TRBD1, the D gene given by the table, was not confirmed from the DNA. TRBV21-1 has pseudogene status. The CDR3 loop spans 18 amino acids. DNA of the CDR3: TGTGCCAGCAGCAATAACGCAGGGTTGGACAGGGTGACCTACGAGCAGTACTTC. Amino acid sequence: CASSNNAGLDRVTYEQYF.

The CDR3 DNA reads as TGTGCCAGCAGCCCGACTAGGATATCCTACAATGAGCAGTTCTTC. Protein sequence: CASSPTRISYNEQFF. The rearrangement joins TRBV7-2 to TRBJ2-1; D might be TRBD2 (6 bases). Trimming removed 5 bases from V and 1 base from J, with 12 bases in between. Germline values: CDR1 SGHTA, CDR2 FQGNSA. The CDR3 loop spans 15 amino acids.

The table lists this clone with a count of one. The chain joins TRBV7-2 to TRBJ2-2; 9 nucleotides match TRBD1. CDR1 SGHTA and CDR2 FQGNSA come from the germline V gene. CDR3 length equals 15 residues. V was clipped by 3 bases and J by 6 bases; unmatched bases: 5. The DNA of the CDR3 is TGTGCCAGCAGCTTCCAACAGGGGGCCGCCGGGGAGCTGTTTTTT. Protein: CASSFQQGAAGELFF.

The V and J genes are TRBV7-2 and TRBJ1-6, with D unclear. CDR3 length: 14 residues. The V end was cut by 6 bases, the J end by 8 bases, with 14 bases between. Germline V gives CDR1 SGHTA, CDR2 FQGNSA. CDR3 amino acids: CASRHDKDYSPLHF. The CDR3 coding sequence is TGTGCCAGCAGGCACGACAAGGACTATTCACCCCTCCACTTT.

Points on this clone: The sample carries other DNA sequences with the same CDR3. This chain uses TRBV3-1 (or the pseudogene TRBV3-2) with TRBJ2-5; D gene uncertain. This CDR3 has 11 residues. CDR1 and CDR2 (germline): LGHDT, YNNKEL (reference sequence). The ends were cut back, 5 bases at V and 5 bases at J, with 6 bases in the middle. The CDR3: CASSSLETQYF. CDR3 DNA sequence: TGTGCCAGCAGCTCGTTGGAGACCCAGTACTTC.

The chain couples TRBV10-3 to TRBJ2-6; D remains unclear. Trimming pared 3 bases from V and 3 bases from J, leaving 9 bases between. This CDR3 is built from 15 residues. Germline V gene sequence: CDR1 ENHRY, CDR2 SYGVKD. The CDR3: CAISDSGFGANVLTF. CDR3 sequence (DNA): TGTGCCATCAGTGATTCAGGATTTGGGGCCAACGTCCTGACTTTC.

The chain joins TRBV18 to TRBJ2-2; the D is unclear. V lost 1 base and J lost 4, with 7 bases in between. Germline V CDR1 and CDR2: KGHSH, LQKENI. The CDR3 contains 14 residues. For the CDR3, the DNA is TGTGCCAGCTCACCACAGAGCACCACCGGGGAGCTGTTTTTT. Protein product: CASSPQSTTGELFF.

The chain combines TRBV5-1 with TRBJ1-6; the match to TRBD1 covers 7 bases. V lost 3 bases and J lost 3; bases outside the gene matches: 6. Germline assignment: CDR1 SGHRS and CDR2 YFSETQ. The CDR3 is made up of 16 amino acids. The CDR3 sequence is CASSYGQDIYNSPLHF. The CDR3 coding sequence is TGCGCCAGCAGCTATGGACAGGATATCTATAATTCACCCCTCCACTTT. Filled out from reference TRBV5-1 and TRBJ1-6, the complete variable domain reads KAGVTQTPRYLIKTRGQQVTLSCSPISGHRSVSWYQQTPGQGLQFLFEYFSETQRNKGNFPGRFSGRQFSNSRSEMNVSTLELGDSALYLCASSYGQDIYNSPLHFGNGTRLTVT.

The rearrangement links TRBV28 to TRBJ2-1, with D tentatively TRBD2 (6 bases). The V end lost 4 bases, the J end lost 7 bases, and 17 bases lay between the germline ends. Germline assignment: CDR1 MDHEN and CDR2 SYDVKM. This CDR3 is 15 amino acids long. The CDR3 DNA sequence: TGTGCCAGCAGTTCAGGGACTCTCACATTTAATGAGCAGTTCTTC. It codes for CASSSGTLTFNEQFF.

About this clone itself: Other DNA sequences in the sample encode the same CDR3. The chain is built from TRBV5-1 and TRBJ2-1, with TRBD1 identical over 9 bases. The germline V gene has CDR1 SGHRS and CDR2 YFSETQ. The length of the CDR3 is 15 residues. Trimming at V came to 0 bases and at J to 4 bases, leaving 2 bases not matched to a gene. The CDR3 bases are TGCGCCAGCAGCTTGGGACAGGGGGTATACAATGAGCAGTTCTTC. Translating it yields CASSLGQGVYNEQFF. Drawing the rest from reference TRBV5-1 and TRBJ2-1, the complete variable domain is KAGVTQTPRYLIKTRGQQVTLSCSPISGHRSVSWYQQTPGQGLQFLFEYFSETQRNKGNFPGRFSGRQFSNSRSEMNVSTLELGDSALYLCASSLGQGVYNEQFFGPGTRLTVL.

Comment on this clone: The junction does not match germline at one end; this may be a read error. V usage is TRBV7-6 and J usage is TRBJ2-5, with TRBD1 matching over 8 bases. The CDR3 loop spans 15 amino acids. Germline V lookup: CDR1 SGHVS, CDR2 FNYEAQ. As DNA, the CDR3 is TGTGCCAGCAACTTAGTAACAGGGGGTTCAGGGACCCAGTACTTC. Its protein is CASNLVTGGSGTQYF.